This is a list of T cell receptor beta chains from one sample in a study of beta chain features in type 1 diabetes. Method: immunoSEQ multiplex PCR; TCRdb's copy keeps in-frame clones and lacks some. The profile shows 600,000 or so clones, around 12% of them singletons. Input material: naive CD4+ T cells from blood. The receptors come from a man aged 30-40 years with type 1 diabetes. CDR3s include the opening cysteine and the closing phenylalanine or tryptophan.

CASSQDVGSGGYNEQFF	TRBJ2-1	TRBV14
CASSLSGTGSEKLFF	TRBJ1-4	TRBV7-2
CAWSVPRSYGYTF	TRBJ1-2	TRBV30
CASSDSGWNTGELFF	TRBJ2-2	TRBV25-1
CASSSTGYSNTGELFF	TRBJ2-2	TRBV7-2
CASSVDQAPYEQYF	TRBJ2-7	TRBV9
CASSQTQGQRYF	TRBJ2-7	TRBV11-2
CSVVMSAGGQPQHF	TRBJ1-5	TRBV29-1
CASSPTLEVEAYGYTF	TRBJ1-2	TRBV19
CSVEATGGTEAFF	TRBJ1-1	TRBV29-1